Shown below are 26 T cell receptor beta chains from a single sample sequenced in a study of T cell repertoires in cytomegalovirus infection. TCRdb reprocessed the reads via MiXCR and lists one record per CDR3 protein. The sample carries around 490,000 distinct CDR3 sequences, about 25% recorded once. Source material: PBMCs. These receptors all stem from a human donor in good health (CMV status not recorded). Some clones in this sample may be carry-over from other donors' samples.

On this clonotype itself: This clone may be a read error of a much larger clone one base away. This is likely a read error, given that the CDR3 carries no conserved phenylalanine or tryptophan at its end. V is TRBV19 and J is TRBJ1-5; possible D gene TRBD1, 6 bases. This CDR3 comprises 14 residues. V lost 4 bases and J 9 bases, leaving 16 bases between the germline ends. Germline V gives CDR1 LNHDA, CDR2 SQIVND (reference sequence). Written as DNA, the CDR3 is TGTGCCAGTAGTACTAACAGGGATAAGGGGCCCCAGCATTTG. Translating it yields CASSTNRDKGPQHL.

This chain uses TRBV27 with TRBJ2-7; a possible D gene is TRBD1 (5 bases). With 10 bases removed from V and 2 bases from J, the gap between germline ends came to 15 bases. CDR1 and CDR2 from the germline V gene are MNHEY and SMNVEV (reference sequence). CDR3 length: 13 residues. The CDR3 sequence: CATRQGSTYEQYF. CDR3 coding DNA: TGTGCCACCCGGCAGGGAAGTACCTACGAGCAGTACTTC.

This clonotype was recorded many times. Relative to the germline gene, one junction end is altered; a read error may explain this. J is TRBJ1-5 and V is TRBV12-3 or TRBV12-4, with D perhaps matching TRBD1 (5 bases). This CDR3 comprises 14 residues. The DNA of the CDR3 is TGTGCCAGCAGCTTAGCTTCAGGGAATCAGCCCCAGCATTTT. The encoded protein is CASSLASGNQPQHF.

This clonotype was seen only a few times. The CDR3 loop reads CASSLWVIMHYGYTF. The CDR3 DNA is TGTGCCAGCAGCTTATGGGTCATCATGCACTATGGCTACACCTTC. This chain joins TRBV7-3 and TRBJ1-2; D uncertain. CDR1 and CDR2 from the germline V gene are SGHTA and FQGTGA. V lost 2 bases to trimming and J lost 3 bases, with 13 bases between them. This CDR3 is built from 15 residues.

This clonotype was found a few times. The chain has TRBV6-2 or TRBV6-3 and TRBJ1-1; 8 bases agree with TRBD1. After removal of 5 bases from V and 6 bases from J, the junction contained 8 bases not matched to a gene. The germline V gene encodes CDR1 MNHEY and CDR2 SVGEGT. The CDR3 contains 14 residues. In DNA, the CDR3 is TGTGCCAGCAGTGCGGACAGGGATGCGCCTGAAGCTTTCTTT. Its protein is CASSADRDAPEAFF.

The table lists this clonotype with a few counts. The chain links TRBV6-1 to TRBJ2-7; 10 bases fit TRBD1. The germline gives CDR1 MNHNS, CDR2 SASEGT. This CDR3 is 15 amino acids long. V was clipped by 6 bases and J by 2 bases; unmatched bases: 7. The CDR3 region has the DNA TGTGCCAGCAGCGTGGGACAGGGGCATACCTACGAGCAGTACTTC. Protein product: CASSVGQGHTYEQYF.

This clonotype was recorded many times. This chain links TRBV7-2 with TRBJ2-5, with 7 bases aligning to TRBD1. J was trimmed by 9 bases and V by 5 bases; bases with no gene match: 6. Germline loops: CDR1 SGHTA, CDR2 FQGNSA. The CDR3 loop spans 12 amino acids. The CDR3 coding sequence is TGTGCCAGCAGCCTCCTACAGGGGCCCCAGTACTTC. This sequence encodes CASSLLQGPQYF.

This chain connects TRBV28 to TRBJ2-7; weak D call: TRBD2 (6 bases). Trimming removed 3 bases from V and 5 bases from J, with 23 bases in between. Germline V lookup: CDR1 MDHEN, CDR2 SYDVKM. The CDR3 has 17 amino acids. CDR3 nucleotides: TGTGCCAGCAGTTTCACAGCGGGCTATTCCTTAAACCACGAGCAGTACTTC. Encoded protein: CASSFTAGYSLNHEQYF.

The chain has TRBV6-2 or TRBV6-3 and TRBJ2-3; 11 nucleotides line up with TRBD2. The junction had 16 bases not matched to a gene; V was cut back by 2 bases and J by 6 bases. This CDR3 comprises 19 residues. CDR1 and CDR2 (germline): MNHEY, SVGEGT. CDR3 coding DNA: TGTGCCAGCAGTTACACGCACGTAACTAGCGGGAGTTGGTCCGATACGCAGTATTTT. Translation: CASSYTHVTSGSWSDTQYF.

This clonotype was observed many times. V is TRBV7-2 and J is TRBJ1-1; TRBD1 is a possible D gene (5 bases). V lost 3 bases and J lost 2, with 10 bases in between. In germline, CDR1 is SGHTA, CDR2 FQGNSA. The CDR3 contains 14 residues. CDR3 sequence (DNA): TGTGCCAGCAGCTTGGGGGTGACTAACACTGAAGCTTTCTTT. Protein: CASSLGVTNTEAFF.

Many counts were recorded for this clonotype. V gene TRBV7-8 combines with J gene TRBJ1-2, with 9 bases identical to TRBD1. The CDR3 consists of 15 residues. The germline gives CDR1 SGHVS, CDR2 FQNEAQ. J was trimmed by 3 bases and V by 5 bases; bases with no gene match: 7. CDR3 loop: CASSPGQGLDYGYTF. DNA for the CDR3: TGTGCCAGCAGCCCAGGACAGGGGTTAGACTATGGCTACACCTTC.

The chain joins TRBV12-3 or TRBV12-4 to TRBJ2-3; 8 positions agree with TRBD2. The V gene end was trimmed by 8 bases and the J gene end by 4 bases; junction bases not matched to a gene: 5. The CDR3 sequence is 13 residues long. This CDR3 is CASLAGNADTQYF. CDR3 nucleotide sequence: TGTGCCAGCTTAGCGGGAAATGCAGATACGCAGTATTTT.

The chain has TRBV30 and TRBJ2-1; D is perhaps TRBD2 (5 bases). This CDR3 region has 15 residues. Trimming removed 5 bases from V and 1 base from J, with 15 bases in between. Germline V CDR1 and CDR2: GTSNPN, SVGIG (reference sequence). CDR3: CAWGLSRRSYNEQFF. In nucleotides, the CDR3 is TGTGCCTGGGGTCTCTCCAGGAGGTCCTACAATGAGCAGTTCTTC.

The chain employs TRBV12-3 or TRBV12-4 and TRBJ1-2, with D possibly TRBD1 on 5 matching bases. The CDR3 contains 13 residues. V lost 6 bases, J lost 12 bases, and 20 bases lay in between. CDR3 loop: CASSLPAGRDHTF. The CDR3 coding sequence is TGTGCCAGCAGCCTCCCGGCGGGCAGGGACCACACCTTC.

The rearrangement uses TRBV5-1 and TRBJ1-2; maybe TRBD1 (5 bases). Trimming stripped 4 bases from V and 3 bases from J, with 22 bases between. This CDR3 is built from 17 residues. Germline assignment: CDR1 SGHRS and CDR2 YFSETQ. The CDR3 DNA is TGCGCCAGCAGCCCCCCCGGCAGGGCCGGACGCTACTATGGCTACACCTTC. As protein: CASSPPGRAGRYYGYTF.

The chain employs TRBV4-3 and TRBJ2-1; 9 bases align to TRBD2. J lost 8 bases, V lost 4 bases, and 12 bases had no gene match. The CDR3 sequence is 16 residues long. Germline CDR1 LGHNA, CDR2 YSLEER. CDR3 bases: TGCGCCAGCAGCCGCCGACTAGCGGATTTCGGGGATGAGCAGTTCTTC. Its translation: CASSRRLADFGDEQFF.

The chain has TRBV27 and TRBJ1-4; D is ambiguous. The germline V and J ends were trimmed by 9 bases and 7 bases, with 24 bases remaining between them. Germline lookup yields CDR1 MNHEY and CDR2 SMNVEV (reference sequence). The CDR3 length is 16 residues. DNA for the CDR3: TGTGCCAGTCGCGGCGGGAGGGCTTCTTCTGGTGAAAAACTGTTTTTT. This translates into CASRGGRASSGEKLFF.

The chain carries TRBV12-3 or TRBV12-4 and TRBJ2-3; TRBD2 agrees at 7 bases. V shed 2 bases and J 1 base; nucleotides not matched to a gene: 6. CDR3 length equals 16 residues. The CDR3 DNA is TGTGCCAGCAGTTTAAGCGGCGGGAGTGGCACAGATACGCAGTATTTT. As protein: CASSLSGGSGTDTQYF.

This clonotype was counted between two and nine times. V and J are TRBV6-2 or TRBV6-3 and TRBJ2-7, with 7 bases that match TRBD1. Trimming removed 6 bases from V and 0 bases from J; junction bases left unmatched: 8. The CDR3 runs 15 residues. Germline CDR1 reads MNHEY; CDR2 reads SVGEGT. CDR3 bases: TGTGCCAGCAGCCGATATACAGGGGTCTCCTACGAGCAGTACGTC. Residues: CASSRYTGVSYEQYV.

This sequence joins TRBV7-6 and TRBJ2-2, with D possibly TRBD2 on 5 matching bases. Germline values: CDR1 SGHVS, CDR2 FNYEAQ. V shed 5 bases and J shed 7 bases, with 8 bases lying between them. This CDR3 region has 12 residues. CDR3: CASSDEGGELFF. CDR3 nucleotides: TGTGCCAGCAGCGACGAGGGCGGGGAGCTGTTTTTT.

V and J are TRBV28 and TRBJ2-1; no definite D call. Germline V gives CDR1 MDHEN, CDR2 SYDVKM. The CDR3 spans 12 residues. The V end lost 8 bases, the J end lost 8 bases, and 13 bases lay between the germline ends. The CDR3 nucleotides are TGTGCCAGCCTCGCGTCGGAGTATGAGCAGTTCTTC. Its protein product is CASLASEYEQFF.

This clonotype was counted a few times. This rearrangement joins TRBV7-3 to TRBJ2-3, with a possible D match to TRBD2 (7 bases). Germline loops: CDR1 SGHTA, CDR2 FQGTGA. Trimming stripped 2 bases from V and 4 bases from J, with 19 bases between. The CDR3 runs 17 residues. CDR3: CASSLGGAGVTSDTQYF. DNA for the CDR3: TGTGCCAGCAGCTTAGGGGGGGCGGGAGTTACATCAGATACGCAGTATTTT. The full variable domain, completed using reference TRBV7-3 and TRBJ2-3, is GAGVSQTPSNKVTEKGKYVELRCDPISGHTALYWYRQSLGQGPEFLIYFQGTGAADDSGLPNDRFFAVRPEGSVSTLKIQRTERGDSAVYLCASSLGGAGVTSDTQYFGPGTRLTVL.

The chain combines TRBV14 with TRBJ1-2; no definite D call. Trimming removed 0 bases from V and 5 bases from J, with 10 bases in between. From germline, CDR1 is SGHDN and CDR2 FVKESK. This CDR3 region has 14 residues. DNA of the CDR3: TGTGCCAGCAGCCAAGAACCCGTTTGGTATGGCTACACCTTC. This translates into CASSQEPVWYGYTF.

The genes are TRBV4-3 and TRBJ1-4; D remains ambiguous. With 0 bases removed from V and 4 bases from J, the gap between germline ends came to 9 bases. The germline V gene has CDR1 LGHNA and CDR2 YSLEER. CDR3 length equals 15 residues. In nucleotides, the CDR3 is TGCGCCAGCAGCCAAGATCTGGCGGGTAATGAAAAACTGTTTTTT. Its translation: CASSQDLAGNEKLFF.

Only a few counts were recorded for this clonotype. This chain links TRBV11-2 with TRBJ1-1; D perhaps matches TRBD1 (5 bases). V lost 5 bases to trimming and J lost 4 bases, with 11 bases between them. Germline CDR1 is SGHAT and CDR2 is FQNNGV. The CDR3 length is 13 residues. The CDR3: CASSQGRGTEAFF. The CDR3 DNA follows: TGTGCCAGCAGCCAGGGACGAGGCACTGAAGCTTTCTTT.

This clonotype was observed a few times. The V call is TRBV15, the J call TRBJ2-5; no clear D gene. Germline values: CDR1 LNHNV, CDR2 YYDKDF (reference sequence). Trimming removed 3 bases at V and 4 bases at J, with 9 bases between. The CDR3 is 13 residues long. CDR3 nucleotides: TGTGCCACCAGCAGCGCCCCTACAGAGACCCAGTACTTC. Protein product: CATSSAPTETQYF.